This record covers a single T cell receptor (beta chain). The sample originates from a study of blood T cell repertoires in COVID-19. Turning to the study itself: Samples representing acute and convalescent COVID-19 were sourced from the United States, Italy and Spain.

Original data processing: Estimation of nucleated cell counts was performed using reference gene primer amplification. Generated by immunoSEQ multiplex PCR, the TCRdb table keeps only in-frame clones and is missing some. The V and J calls and clone size come from that table; D and trimming were worked out from the DNA. The table includes hundreds of thousands of clones, 90% detected once. The CDR3 spans 18 residues. Germline values: CDR1 SQVTM, CDR2 ANQGSEA. The J segment lost 2 bases and the V segment lost 4 bases, leaving 17 bases of the junction unmatched. Sequenced material: PBMCs or T cells enriched from blood (not recorded which). The TCR comes from a man in his sixties who had recovered from COVID-19. J is TRBJ2-5 and V is TRBV29-1; 9 nucleotides line up with TRBD1. For the CDR3, the DNA is TGCAGCGTTGTCCGCGGGGTGCGGGGACAGGGTTGGCAAGAGACCCAGTACTTC. The encoded protein is CSVVRGVRGQGWQETQYF.